A selection of T cell receptor beta chains follows, all from one sample in a study of Ad26.COV2.S vaccination and SARS-CoV-2 variants. Sequencing used immunoSEQ multiplex PCR; TCRdb keeps in-frame clones, though not all of them. The data hold about 420,000 clones, with 88% observed a single time. Sequencing used peripheral blood, obtained in a trial of Ad26.COV2.S vaccine versus placebo. The source is a person aged 18-65 years who received the Ad26.COV2.S COVID-19 vaccine or a placebo. Both conserved end residues are part of each CDR3. The D gene is left open where the match is weak. Size is stated for part of the rows, as once, few or many counts, or as a class when the clone is expanded.

TRBD1,.,TRBV19,TRBJ2-3,CASKRQGAGDTQYF,TGTGCCAGTAAGAGGCAGGGGGCAGGAGATACGCAGTATTTT
.,.,TRBV7-6,TRBJ2-5,CASSLARKTQYF,TGTGCCAGCAGCTTAGCGCGGAAGACCCAGTACTTC
TRBD2,.,TRBV7-3,TRBJ2-2,CASSWGSGVPVTGELFF,TGTGCCAGCAGCTGGGGGAGCGGGGTCCCCGTCACCGGGGAGCTGTTTTTT
.,.,TRBV25-1,TRBJ1-1,CASSEGGGYNTEAFF,TGTGCCAGCAGTGAAGGGGGAGGGTACAACACTGAAGCTTTCTTT
.,.,TRBV2,TRBJ2-3,CASSESVALTATDTQYF,TGTGCCAGCAGTGAATCTGTGGCTTTGACAGCGACAGATACGCAGTATTTT
.,few,TRBV19,TRBJ1-2,CASSKDRNYGYTF,TGTGCCAGTAGTAAGGACCGAAACTATGGCTACACCTTC
.,once,TRBV5-4,TRBJ2-7,CASSFSFSYDGDYEQYF,TGTGCCAGCAGCTTCTCGTTTTCTTATGACGGAGATTACGAGCAGTACTTC
.,.,TRBV9,TRBJ2-5,CASNKGLKTETQYF,TGTGCCAGCAACAAAGGCCTTAAAACAGAGACCCAGTACTTC
.,.,TRBV18,TRBJ2-3,CASSPRGQSTDTQYF,TGTGCCAGCTCACCACGAGGACAGAGCACAGATACGCAGTATTTT
.,.,TRBV5-4,TRBJ1-1,CASSLDTTTEAFF,TGTGCCAGCAGCTTGGATACAACGACTGAAGCTTTCTTT
.,.,TRBV5-1,TRBJ2-3,CASSFSSMDTQYF,TGCGCCAGCAGCTTCTCTAGCATGGATACGCAGTATTTT
.,.,TRBV7-3,TRBJ2-3,CASSLASFTDTQYF,TGTGCCAGCAGCTTAGCCTCATTCACAGATACGCAGTATTTT
.,.,TRBV9,TRBJ1-4,CASSVEGGGATNEKLFF,TGTGCCAGCAGCGTCGAGGGCGGAGGGGCAACTAATGAAAAACTGTTTTTT
.,.,TRBV5-1,TRBJ2-3,CASRLQGTDTQYF,TGCGCCAGCAGGCTACAGGGTACAGATACGCAGTATTTT
.,.,TRBV19,TRBJ1-1,CASSIPGDTEAFF,TGTGCCAGTAGTATACCCGGTGACACTGAAGCTTTCTTT
.,.,TRBV6-6,TRBJ1-6,CASSQRGLGNNSPLHF,TGTGCCAGCAGCCAAAGGGGGTTGGGGAATAATTCACCCCTCCACTTT
TRBD1,.,TRBV4-3,TRBJ1-6,CASSLTTGVDSPLHF,TGCGCCAGCAGCCTAACGACAGGGGTGGATTCACCCCTCCACTTT
.,.,TRBV15,TRBJ1-2,CATRAPRGYGYTF,TGTGCCACCAGAGCCCCCCGGGGCTATGGCTACACCTTC
.,.,TRBV4-1,TRBJ2-6,CASSQGRGGKISGANVLTF,TGCGCCAGCAGCCAAGGAAGGGGCGGCAAAATCTCTGGGGCCAACGTCCTGACTTTC
TRBD1,few,TRBV28,TRBJ2-7,CASSTGTGIFSSEESYEQYF,TGTGCCAGCAGTACCGGGACAGGGATCTTCTCCTCAGAAGAGTCCTACGAGCAGTACTTC
.,.,TRBV5-4,TRBJ2-1,CASSFELRNEQFF,TGTGCCAGCAGCTTCGAGCTTCGCAATGAGCAGTTCTTC
TRBD1,.,TRBV3-1/TRBV3-2,TRBJ2-1,CASSQDRQGYNEQFF,TGTGCCAGCAGCCAAGACCGACAGGGCTACAATGAGCAGTTCTTC
.,.,TRBV3-1/TRBV3-2,TRBJ2-7,CASRQGGEQYF,TGTGCCAGCAGACAGGGTGGCGAGCAGTACTTC
TRBD1,.,TRBV7-9,TRBJ2-1,CASSNILSRGQTTRQFF,TGTGCCAGCAGCAATATACTAAGTCGGGGACAGACCACCCGGCAGTTCTTC
.,.,TRBV5-1,TRBJ2-7,CASSMKGGEQYF,TGCGCCAGCAGCATGAAAGGGGGCGAGCAGTACTTC
.,.,TRBV19,TRBJ2-3,CASSGQLTSTDTQYF,TGTGCCAGTAGTGGACAGTTAACTAGCACAGATACGCAGTATTTT
.,.,TRBV11-1,TRBJ2-2,CASSLGRTSSGELFF,TGTGCCAGCAGCTTAGGAAGGACATCGTCCGGGGAGCTGTTTTTT
.,few,TRBV2,TRBJ1-2,CASSVTGSNYGYTF,TGTGCCAGCAGCGTTACGGGGTCCAACTATGGCTACACCTTC
TRBD1,.,TRBV7-8,TRBJ2-1,CASSLSGVQGVEQFF,TGTGCCAGCAGCTTATCGGGGGTACAGGGGGTTGAGCAGTTCTTC
TRBD1,.,TRBV18,TRBJ2-1,CASSPRRTGGSDNEQFF,TGTGCCAGCTCACCTAGAAGGACAGGGGGATCGGACAATGAGCAGTTCTTC
.,.,TRBV4-1,TRBJ2-7,CASSPRITASSYEQYF,TGCGCCAGCAGCCCTCGTATCACAGCTAGCTCCTACGAGCAGTACTTC
.,.,TRBV4-3,TRBJ1-2,CASSQGPRPANYGYTF,TGCGCCAGCAGCCAGGGGCCTAGGCCAGCTAACTATGGCTACACCTTC
TRBD2,.,TRBV4-2,TRBJ2-2,CASSQRLAGGQVGELFF,TGTGCCAGCAGCCAGAGACTAGCGGGGGGGCAAGTCGGGGAGCTGTTTTTT
TRBD1,.,TRBV12-3/TRBV12-4,TRBJ2-7,CASSWTGAHEQYF,TGTGCCAGCAGCTGGACAGGGGCCCACGAGCAGTACTTC
TRBD2,.,TRBV4-2,TRBJ2-1,CASSQDRLAGIEQFF,TGTGCCAGCAGCCAAGATCGGCTAGCGGGGATTGAGCAGTTCTTC
TRBD1,.,TRBV27,TRBJ2-2,CASSLTGTGNTGELFF,TGTGCCAGCAGTTTGACCGGGACAGGGAACACCGGGGAGCTGTTTTTT
.,.,TRBV6-1,TRBJ1-4,CASSPGPRGYEKLFF,TGTGCCAGCAGTCCGGGCCCGCGCGGGTATGAAAAACTGTTTTTT
.,.,TRBV27,TRBJ2-4,CASMCERGPFDKNIQYF,TGTGCCAGCATGTGCGAACGGGGCCCTTTTGACAAAAACATTCAGTACTTC
TRBD1,.,TRBV27,TRBJ2-1,CASSPKGQTYNEQFF,TGTGCCAGCAGTCCTAAGGGACAGACTTACAATGAGCAGTTCTTC
.,.,TRBV3-1/TRBV3-2,TRBJ2-2,CASSQGDTGELFF,TGTGCCAGCAGCCAAGGAGACACCGGGGAGCTGTTTTTT
.,.,TRBV4-1,TRBJ1-6,CASSPFGGRVSDNSPLHF,TGCGCCAGCAGCCCCTTTGGTGGCAGGGTAAGCGATAATTCACCCCTCCACTTT
.,.,TRBV28,TRBJ1-1,CASSLFPGLTGLRRRGNTEAFF,TGTGCCAGCAGTTTATTTCCAGGTTTGACTGGTCTCCGAAGGAGGGGGAACACTGAAGCTTTCTTT
.,.,TRBV7-2,TRBJ2-6,CASSLSGVQGSGANVLTF,TGTGCCAGCAGCTTATCAGGTGTCCAGGGCTCTGGGGCCAACGTCCTGACTTTC
TRBD2,.,TRBV7-8,TRBJ2-7,CASSLGGTADKSEQYF,TGTGCCAGCAGCTTGGGGGGGACTGCCGATAAGTCCGAGCAGTACTTC
.,.,TRBV28,TRBJ1-5,CASSSGTLRSSNQPQHF,TGTGCCAGCAGTTCCGGGACCCTTCGATCTAGCAATCAGCCCCAGCATTTT
.,.,TRBV11-3,TRBJ2-1,CASSPTWGNEQFF,TGTGCCAGCAGCCCGACATGGGGCAATGAGCAGTTCTTC
TRBD1,.,TRBV7-9,TRBJ1-2,CASSFGTVYGYTF,TGTGCCAGCAGCTTCGGGACAGTCTATGGCTACACCTTC
.,.,TRBV5-4,TRBJ2-5,CASSLTNRDQETQYF,TGTGCCAGCAGCCTAACGAACAGAGACCAAGAGACCCAGTACTTC
TRBD1,few,TRBV29-1,TRBJ2-7,CSAGTGTSYEQYF,TGCAGTGCCGGGACAGGGACCTCCTACGAGCAGTACTTC
.,.,TRBV9,TRBJ2-2,CASSVWVTGELFF,TGTGCCAGCAGCGTTTGGGTCACCGGGGAGCTGTTTTTT
TRBD2,.,TRBV7-3,TRBJ2-5,CASALAGAGETQYF,TGTGCCTCAGCCTTAGCGGGGGCAGGAGAGACCCAGTACTTC
TRBD1,.,TRBV3-1/TRBV3-2,TRBJ2-5,CASSRTSGTGGIETQYF,TGTGCCAGCAGCCGAACTTCCGGGACAGGGGGCATAGAGACCCAGTACTTC
.,.,TRBV5-4,TRBJ2-5,CASSLDPLQETQYF,TGTGCCAGCAGCTTGGATCCGCTCCAAGAGACCCAGTACTTC